What follows are 22 T cell receptor beta chains derived from one specimen sequenced in a study of shared clonotypes between healthy human individuals. The repertoire was sequenced with immunoSEQ multiplex PCR; TCRdb's copy has only in-frame clones and lacks some. The repertoire has some 500,000 clones, approximately 94% of them found once; the top ten carry under 0.065%. The specimen was naive CD4+ T cells sorted from blood. The subset denotes: CD45RA+ positively selected. The source is a woman aged 30 to 39 in good health.

The rearrangement joins TRBV28 to TRBJ2-2, with 7 nucleotides matching TRBD2. This CDR3 has 13 amino acids. Looked up from germline, CDR1 is MDHEN and CDR2 is SYDVKM. V lost 8 bases and J lost 4; bases outside the gene matches: 4. CDR3 sequence reads: CASGRATTGELFF. The CDR3 DNA reads as TGTGCCAGCGGGAGGGCCACCACCGGGGAGCTGTTTTTT.

This chain uses TRBV10-3 with TRBJ1-6; no clear D gene. The CDR3 sequence is 13 residues long. The V end was cut by 4 bases, the J end by 7 bases, with 8 bases between. Germline V gene data show CDR1 as ENHRY and CDR2 as SYGVKD. The CDR3 spells CAISVDQNSPLHF. CDR3 nucleotide sequence: TGTGCCATCAGTGTGGATCAGAATTCACCCCTCCACTTT.

The chain carries TRBV11-2 and TRBJ1-1; TRBD1 might be the D (5 bases). Germline loops: CDR1 SGHAT, CDR2 FQNNGV. Trimming took 5 bases from V and 5 from J, leaving 12 bases between them. This CDR3 region has 13 residues. As DNA, the CDR3 is TGTGCCAGCAGCCTGTCGGGGGATACTGAAGCTTTCTTT. This gives the protein CASSLSGDTEAFF.

The V gene is TRBV6-1, the J gene TRBJ1-3; 10 bases agree with TRBD1. J lost 5 bases, V lost 4 bases, and 2 bases had no gene match. This CDR3 comprises 14 residues. From germline, CDR1 is MNHNS and CDR2 SASEGT. The CDR3 region is CASSGTGGRNTIYF. CDR3 sequence (DNA): TGTGCCAGCAGTGGGACAGGGGGAAGAAACACCATATATTTT.

The CDR3 loop reads CASSPNRGGTYEQYF. The CDR3 bases are TGTGCCAGCAGCCCCAACAGGGGGGGAACCTACGAGCAGTACTTC. This chain links TRBV16 with TRBJ2-7; TRBD1 might be the D (8 bases). Trimming took 4 bases from V and 2 from J, leaving 15 bases between them. CDR3 length: 15 amino acids. Germline V lookup: CDR1 KGHSY, CDR2 FQNENV.

The chain joins TRBV9 to TRBJ2-5; 10 positions match TRBD1. The CDR3 sequence is 16 residues long. Germline V gene sequence: CDR1 SGDLS, CDR2 YYNGEE. V was pared by 3 bases and J by 0 bases, with 5 bases of the junction left unmatched. The CDR3 bases are TGTGCCAGCAGCGCAACCGGGACAGGGGACCAAGAGACCCAGTACTTC. Its translation is CASSATGTGDQETQYF.

The gene calls are TRBV30 and TRBJ1-1; D ambiguous. CDR3 length: 12 amino acids. With 2 bases removed from V and 0 bases from J, the gap between germline ends came to 4 bases. The germline V gene has CDR1 GTSNPN and CDR2 SVGIG (reference sequence). The CDR3 DNA reads TGTGCCTGGAGTCTTGTGAACACTGAAGCTTTCTTT. Its translation is CAWSLVNTEAFF.

This clone occurred a few times. The chain employs TRBV5-1 and TRBJ1-2; D unclear. The V and J ends lost 0 bases and 3 bases respectively, with 6 bases between them. This CDR3 contains 13 residues. Per germline, CDR1 SGHRS and CDR2 YFSETQ. As DNA, the CDR3 is TGCGCCAGCAGCTTGGATCAAGACTATGGCTACACCTTC. Protein sequence: CASSLDQDYGYTF.

A single count supports this clone. The chain uses TRBV2 and TRBJ2-3, with TRBD2 as a possible D gene (5 bases). The ends were cut back, 6 bases at V and 9 bases at J, with 19 bases in the middle. Germline-derived CDR1 and CDR2 are SNHLY and FYNNEI. This CDR3 is built from 14 residues. This chain's CDR3 is CASSTSAQTRTQYF. CDR3 bases: TGTGCCAGCAGCACTAGTGCCCAAACGCGGACGCAGTATTTT.

The chain has TRBV28 and TRBJ2-6; the D call may be TRBD1 or TRBD2 (5 bases each). CDR3 length: 17 residues. With 5 bases removed from V and 0 bases from J, the gap between germline ends came to 14 bases. The V gene's germline CDR1 is MDHEN and CDR2 SYDVKM. DNA for the CDR3: TGTGCCAGCAGTCCAAGGGACGGAATCTCTGGGGCCAACGTCCTGACTTTC. The encoded protein is CASSPRDGISGANVLTF.

This chain uses TRBV15 with TRBJ2-5; D is uncertain. The J call may be in error: the DNA end matches TRBJ2-7 better. The CDR3 runs to 11 residues. The germline V gene has CDR1 LNHNV and CDR2 YYDKDF (reference sequence). CDR3: CATSRSYEQYF. CDR3 coding DNA: TGTGCCACCAGCAGAAGCTACGAGCAGTACTTC.

The CDR3 here is CAIRTKGDSYTYEQYF. Written as DNA, the CDR3 is TGTGCCATCAGGACAAAAGGGGACAGCTATACCTACGAGCAGTACTTC. The chain combines TRBV10-3 with TRBJ2-7; the match to TRBD1 covers 7 bases. J was trimmed by 2 bases and V by 6 bases; bases with no gene match: 13. Germline values: CDR1 ENHRY, CDR2 SYGVKD. The CDR3 is made up of 16 amino acids.

The chain has TRBV27 and TRBJ2-3; no reliable D call. CDR1 is MNHEY, CDR2 SMNVEV, per germline (reference sequence). V was cut by 0 bases and J by 6 bases, with 7 bases left in between. This CDR3 comprises 13 residues. The CDR3 DNA follows: TGTGCCAGCAGTTTATCGGAACAGGATACGCAGTATTTT. Translated: CASSLSEQDTQYF.

This clone occurred once. This chain connects TRBV4-1 to TRBJ2-7; no reliable D call. Germline CDR1 MGHRA, CDR2 YSYEKL. Trimming removed 1 base at V and 1 base at J, with 14 bases between. This CDR3 has 16 amino acids. This chain's CDR3 is CASSQGTETISYEQYF. The DNA for the CDR3 is TGCGCCAGCAGCCAAGGGACGGAGACGATTTCCTACGAGCAGTACTTC.

V is TRBV6-1 and J is TRBJ2-3; TRBD1 or TRBD2 may be the D gene (5 bases each). The CDR3 runs 16 residues. Germline V gene lookup returns CDR1 MNHNS and CDR2 SASEGT. V shed 2 bases and J shed 0 bases, with 12 bases lying between them. The CDR3 spells CASSERGSYSTDTQYF. In DNA, the CDR3 is TGTGCCAGCAGTGAACGGGGCTCGTATAGCACAGATACGCAGTATTTT.

This chain joins TRBV28 and TRBJ2-2; maybe TRBD1 (5 bases). The CDR3 totals 16 residues. Per the germline V gene, CDR1 is MDHEN and CDR2 is SYDVKM. V lost 1 base and J lost 2, with 11 bases in between. CDR3 amino acids: CASSLSAGPNTGELFF. Written as DNA, the CDR3 is TGTGCCAGCAGTTTATCCGCAGGGCCTAACACCGGGGAGCTGTTTTTT.

The rearrangement joins TRBV27 to TRBJ2-1, with 16 bases aligning to TRBD2. The CDR3 is 15 residues long. CDR1 and CDR2 from the germline V gene are MNHEY and SMNVEV (reference sequence). V was clipped by 8 bases and J by 6 bases; unmatched bases: 4. CDR3 residues: CASGGTSGRGNEQFF. The CDR3 nucleotides are TGTGCCAGCGGTGGGACTAGCGGGAGGGGCAATGAGCAGTTCTTC.

V usage is TRBV28 and J usage is TRBJ2-3, with D maybe TRBD1 (6 bases). Germline CDR1 is MDHEN and CDR2 is SYDVKM. V was trimmed by 3 bases and J by 4 bases, leaving 14 bases between them. This CDR3 has 15 amino acids. This CDR3 reads CASSLLQGGADTQYF. The CDR3 DNA is TGTGCCAGCAGTTTGCTACAGGGTGGTGCAGATACGCAGTATTTT. Supplemented by reference TRBV28 and TRBJ2-3, the full variable domain reads DVKVTQSSRYLVKRTGEKVFLECVQDMDHENMFWYRQDPGLGLRLIYFSYDVKMKEKGDIPEGYSVSREKKERFSLILESASTNQTSMYLCASSLLQGGADTQYFGPGTRLTVL.

V is TRBV28 and J is TRBJ1-3; unclear D gene. CDR1 is MDHEN and CDR2 is SYDVKM in the germline V gene. The CDR3 has 20 amino acids. The ends were cut back, 5 bases at V and 0 bases at J, with 26 bases in the middle. This CDR3 reads CASSPYGRLPNFDSGNTIYF. The CDR3 DNA is TGTGCCAGCAGTCCCTACGGGCGATTGCCAAACTTCGACTCTGGAAACACCATATATTTT.

The V and J genes are TRBV27 and TRBJ2-1, with 10 nucleotides matching TRBD2. The germline V gene has CDR1 MNHEY and CDR2 SMNVEV (reference sequence). V shed 4 bases and J 5 bases; nucleotides not matched to a gene: 11. This CDR3 has 17 residues. The CDR3 nucleotides are TGTGCCAGCAGTTCCCCTCCGGGGCTAGCGGGAGACAATGAGCAGTTCTTC. It yields the protein CASSSPPGLAGDNEQFF.

V is TRBV27 and J is TRBJ2-3; D unclear. The V gene lost 6 bases and the J gene lost 2 bases, with 9 bases spanning the gap. This CDR3 region has 13 residues. From germline, CDR1 is MNHEY and CDR2 SMNVEV (reference sequence). CDR3 coding DNA: TGTGCCAGCAGATTACGCTCCACAGATACGCAGTATTTT. As protein: CASRLRSTDTQYF.

This chain links TRBV5-1 with TRBJ2-1, with 7 bases lining up with TRBD2. The J segment lost 8 bases and the V segment lost 4 bases, leaving 15 bases of the junction unmatched. This CDR3 is built from 16 residues. Per germline, CDR1 SGHRS and CDR2 YFSETQ. The CDR3 protein is CASSTGRRGGLDEQFF. CDR3 nucleotides: TGCGCCAGCAGCACGGGTCGGCGGGGAGGGCTTGATGAGCAGTTCTTC.